This TCR beta chain is from a study of blood T cell repertoires in COVID-19. For the study at large: Both acute and convalescent COVID-19 samples were obtained from the United States, Italy and Spain. Nucleic acid was either cDNA or gDNA, and it came from T cells, B-cell-depleted T cells, or PBMCs.

Per the original data handling: Estimates of nucleated cell counts were drawn from the amplification of reference gene primers. Data came from immunoSEQ multiplex PCR; TCRdb stores just in-frame clones and leaves some out. D and trimming come from the DNA, and the V and J calls and clone size come from that table. Among about 98,000 clones, 75% to 90% were seen once, and the ten largest hold 4% to 5.5%. The CDR3 is 14 residues long. Losses at the gene ends were 0 bases for V and 6 bases for J; bases not matched to a gene: 4. CDR1 is SGHTA, CDR2 FQGNSA, per germline. Material for sequencing was peripheral blood. This TCR was sampled from a human donor in a cohort sampled during active COVID-19. The V gene is TRBV7-2, the J gene TRBJ2-7; TRBD1 aligns across 8 bases. CDR3 sequence reads: CASSLASQGAEQYF. For the CDR3, the DNA is TGTGCCAGCAGCTTAGCGTCGCAGGGGGCCGAGCAGTACTTC.